This T cell receptor (beta chain) was documented in a study of blood T cells in healthy people across ages. Study observations and caveats: A roughly linear fall in TCR beta diversity per million T cells was seen with increasing age. Diversity estimates drawn from one million T cells were deemed underestimates.

Germline V gene data show CDR1 as SQVTM and CDR2 as ANQGSEA. Deletions cut 4 bases from V and 5 bases from J, with 8 bases between. The CDR3 is made up of 12 amino acids. Points on this clonotype: Its antigen is not known.

Investigators took about 9.1 milliliters of peripheral blood from every donor. RNA extraction gave at least 5 micrograms of total RNA per sample. The authors ran a second PCR of roughly 6 to 12 cycles using a sample-barcoded 5' primer and a J-beta primer mix. TCRdb called the 5' RACE reads again in MiXCR, with one record for every CDR3 protein. The sample shows fewer than 800,000 distinct CDR3 sequences, 45% to 50% of them seen only once. The V gene is TRBV29-1, the J gene TRBJ2-2; the D gene is possibly TRBD2 (6 bases). The receptor was isolated from a woman aged 60-75 years in good health. Sequenced material: blood. In DNA, the CDR3 is TGCAGCGTTGGGAGGGCGACCGGGGAGCTGTTTTTT. Encoded protein: CSVGRATGELFF.